A selection of T cell receptor beta chains follows, all from one sample in a study of CD8 T cells in Susac syndrome. TCRdb re-called the immunoSEQ multiplex PCR reads with MiXCR, one entry per CDR3 protein. This table has hundreds of thousands of distinct CDR3 sequences, 75% to 90% appearing once. Sequenced material: CD8+ T cells from PBMCs. The receptors derive from a human donor with multiple sclerosis. Both conserved end residues are part of each CDR3. D genes are given only for firm matches. A row's size may be missing; if present it is once, few, many or a size class.

cdr3_aa,cdr3_nt,v_call,j_call,clone_size,d_call
CASIRLAGQIDTQYF,TGTGCCAGCATCAGACTAGCGGGGCAGATAGATACGCAGTATTTT,TRBV6-1,TRBJ2-3,few,TRBD2
CASTDPGQAYDTF,TGTGCCAGCACTGACCCGGGACAGGCTTATGACACCTTC,TRBV5-6,TRBJ1-2,NA,TRBD1
CASIPQGGYGYTF,TGTGCCAGCATTCCCCAAGGGGGCTATGGCTACACCTTC,TRBV7-9,TRBJ1-2,NA,NA
CASSWFLAGGAYEQYF,TGTGCCAGCAGCTGGTTCCTAGCGGGAGGAGCCTACGAGCAGTACTTC,TRBV28,TRBJ2-7,NA,TRBD2
CSARDDPPSGYSNQPQHF,TGCAGTGCTAGAGATGACCCCCCCTCAGGATATAGCAATCAGCCCCAGCATTTT,TRBV20-1,TRBJ1-5,NA,NA
CAISEGWGGTYEQYF,TGTGCCATCAGTGAAGGGTGGGGGGGCACCTACGAGCAGTACTTC,TRBV10-3,TRBJ2-7,NA,NA
CSGKTDPVETQYF,TGCAGCGGTAAGACGGACCCGGTTGAGACCCAGTACTTC,TRBV29-1,TRBJ2-5,NA,NA
CASSLFQGSNQPQHF,TGTGCCAGCAGCTTGTTCCAGGGGTCCAATCAGCCCCAGCATTTT,TRBV7-9,TRBJ1-5,NA,NA
CASSQVSGFSYEQYF,TGCGCCAGCAGCCAAGTATCAGGGTTTTCCTACGAGCAGTACTTC,TRBV4-1,TRBJ2-7,NA,NA
CATSDARDSTDTQYF,TGTGCCACCAGTGATGCCCGGGACAGCACAGATACGCAGTATTTT,TRBV24-1,TRBJ2-3,once,NA
CASSQDSGGINNEQFF,TGTGCCAGCAGCCAAGATTCCGGGGGGATCAACAATGAGCAGTTCTTC,TRBV3-1,TRBJ2-1,NA,TRBD2
CSADGQGEGTEAFF,TGCAGTGCCGACGGCCAAGGGGAAGGTACTGAAGCTTTCTTT,TRBV20-1,TRBJ1-1,NA,NA
CASSLDRTEDDTEAFF,TGTGCCAGCAGCTTAGATCGAACGGAAGACGACACTGAAGCTTTCTTT,TRBV11-2,TRBJ1-1,NA,NA
CASSKFGQGLGSTEAFF,TGTGCCAGCAGCAAATTCGGACAGGGGCTAGGCTCCACTGAAGCTTTCTTT,TRBV14,TRBJ1-1,NA,TRBD1
CASTEPWTGLEETQYF,TGTGCCAGCACCGAACCTTGGACCGGCCTGGAAGAGACCCAGTACTTC,TRBV6-2/TRBV6-3,TRBJ2-5,NA,NA
CASSPLRNTEAFF,TGTGCCAGCAGTCCCCTTAGGAACACTGAAGCTTTCTTT,TRBV12-3/TRBV12-4,TRBJ1-1,few,NA
CASSQERGRLTDTQYF,TGTGCCAGCAGCCAAGAACGGGGGCGCCTCACAGATACGCAGTATTTT,TRBV4-2,TRBJ2-3,NA,NA
CASSQPPLAGHQETQYF,TGTGCCAGCAGCCAGCCCCCTCTAGCGGGCCACCAAGAGACCCAGTACTTC,TRBV14,TRBJ2-5,once,TRBD2
CASSSPPGQGAHEQYF,TGTGCCAGCAGTTCACCCCCGGGACAGGGGGCCCACGAGCAGTACTTC,TRBV7-9,TRBJ2-7,NA,TRBD1
CASSLDAEAFF,TGTGCCAGCAGCTTGGATGCTGAAGCTTTCTTT,TRBV5-5,TRBJ1-1,NA,NA
CASSYAPGTGSYEQYF,TGTGCCAGCAGCTACGCTCCGGGGACAGGGTCCTACGAGCAGTACTTC,TRBV5-4,TRBJ2-7,NA,TRBD1
CASPYVGGRMLGTEAFF,TGTGCCAGCCCGTACGTAGGGGGCCGAATGCTGGGGACTGAAGCTTTCTTT,TRBV6-1,TRBJ1-1,NA,TRBD1
CASSPPPTFSGSGETQYF,TGTGCCAGCAGTCCTCCCCCAACCTTCTCAGGGTCTGGGGAGACCCAGTACTTC,TRBV27,TRBJ2-5,NA,NA
CASSLNQGAGNEQFF,TGTGCCAGCAGCTTAAATCAGGGGGCAGGCAATGAGCAGTTCTTC,TRBV7-6,TRBJ2-1,NA,TRBD1
CASSFTGLGANVLTF,TGTGCCAGCAGTTTCACAGGGCTCGGGGCCAACGTCCTGACTTTC,TRBV27,TRBJ2-6,once,NA
CASSLGGEQPQHF,TGTGCCAGCAGCTTAGGAGGGGAACAGCCCCAGCATTTT,TRBV7-2,TRBJ1-5,few,NA
CASSRGREQETQYF,TGTGCCAGCAGCAGGGGTCGGGAACAAGAGACCCAGTACTTC,TRBV11-3,TRBJ2-5,NA,NA
CDSAPRRGDTEAFF,TGTGACAGCGCTCCCAGGAGGGGGGACACTGAAGCTTTCTTT,TRBV18,TRBJ1-1,NA,NA
CASSPGTGPEAFF,TGTGCCAGCAGCCCTGGGACAGGCCCTGAAGCTTTCTTT,TRBV2,TRBJ1-1,NA,TRBD1
CASSLEGNNEQFF,TGTGCCAGCAGCTTAGAGGGCAACAATGAGCAGTTCTTC,TRBV7-9,TRBJ2-1,NA,NA
CASSPEGGSEAFF,TGTGCCAGCAGCCCCGAGGGAGGCTCTGAAGCTTTCTTT,TRBV5-6,TRBJ1-1,NA,NA
CASSSWTGGWNEQYF,TGCGCCAGCAGCAGCTGGACAGGGGGCTGGAACGAGCAGTACTTC,TRBV5-1,TRBJ2-7,NA,TRBD1
CASSQVAGESYEQYF,TGCGCCAGCAGCCAAGTCGCGGGAGAGTCCTACGAGCAGTACTTC,TRBV4-1,TRBJ2-7,NA,TRBD2
CASSSTDRDGGDTQYF,TGTGCCAGCAGTTCCACCGACAGGGATGGTGGAGATACGCAGTATTTT,TRBV12-3/TRBV12-4,TRBJ2-3,NA,TRBD1
CASSQISGPEQFF,TGCGCCAGCAGCCAAATTAGCGGGCCTGAGCAGTTCTTC,TRBV4-1,TRBJ2-1,NA,TRBD2
CASRPGPQRTEQFF,TGTGCCAGCAGACCCGGGCCCCAGAGGACTGAGCAGTTCTTC,TRBV7-8,TRBJ2-1,NA,NA
CASSQAAGEGADTQYF,TGTGCCAGCAGTCAAGCGGCGGGGGAAGGGGCAGATACGCAGTATTTT,TRBV28,TRBJ2-3,NA,TRBD2
CASSQLTGGNEQFF,TGTGCCAGCAGCCAACTGACAGGGGGGAATGAGCAGTTCTTC,TRBV3-1,TRBJ2-1,once,TRBD1
CASSVGVKGSYNEQFF,TGTGCCAGCAGTGTGGGGGTCAAGGGCTCCTACAATGAGCAGTTCTTC,TRBV27,TRBJ2-1,NA,NA
CASSNSGTNTEAFF,TGTGCCAGCAGCAACTCCGGGACGAACACTGAAGCTTTCTTT,TRBV28,TRBJ1-1,NA,NA
CASSQDRGADEAFF,TGCGCCAGCAGCCAAGATCGGGGGGCGGATGAAGCTTTCTTT,TRBV4-1,TRBJ1-1,NA,NA
CSVPKPGQASYEQYF,TGCAGCGTGCCAAAGCCGGGACAGGCCTCCTACGAGCAGTACTTC,TRBV29-1,TRBJ2-7,NA,TRBD1
CASSPTDYNEQFF,TGTGCCAGCAGTCCGACAGACTACAATGAGCAGTTCTTC,TRBV6-1,TRBJ2-1,few,NA
CASSLVAGSGYTF,TGTGCCAGCAGCTTGGTTGCGGGGAGTGGCTACACCTTC,TRBV5-6,TRBJ1-2,NA,NA
CASSPSPPGQTSYEQYF,TGTGCCAGCTCACCTAGTCCACCGGGTCAAACTTCCTACGAGCAGTACTTC,TRBV18,TRBJ2-7,NA,NA
CASSLGVYQPQHF,TGTGCCAGCAGCTTAGGGGTTTATCAGCCCCAGCATTTT,TRBV13,TRBJ1-5,NA,NA
CASTLRVNHRGLDTEAFF,TGTGCCAGCACCTTACGGGTCAATCACAGGGGGCTAGACACTGAAGCTTTCTTT,TRBV6-1,TRBJ1-1,NA,TRBD1
CSVEEDGNQPQHF,TGCAGCGTTGAAGAGGACGGCAATCAGCCCCAGCATTTT,TRBV29-1,TRBJ1-5,NA,NA
CAWSVEITNTEAFF,TGTGCCTGGAGTGTAGAGATAACGAACACTGAAGCTTTCTTT,TRBV30,TRBJ1-1,NA,NA
CASSPGGENAEAFF,TGCGCCAGCAGTCCAGGGGGGGAAAACGCTGAAGCTTTCTTT,TRBV4-1,TRBJ1-1,NA,TRBD1
CASSRWTSGSLTDTQYF,TGTGCCAGTAGTCGATGGACTAGCGGGAGCCTCACAGATACGCAGTATTTT,TRBV19,TRBJ2-3,NA,TRBD2
CASSQEEDTQYF,TGTGCCAGCAGCCAGGAGGAAGATACGCAGTATTTT,TRBV5-4,TRBJ2-3,NA,NA
CASSGTSGTDTQYF,TGTGCCAGTAGTGGGACTAGCGGCACAGATACGCAGTATTTT,TRBV19,TRBJ2-3,NA,TRBD2
CASSLEGAAGELFF,TGCGCCAGCAGCTTGGAGGGGGCGGCCGGGGAGCTGTTTTTT,TRBV5-1,TRBJ2-2,NA,TRBD1
CASRIAAGDTEAFF,TGTGCCAGCAGAATAGCGGCGGGGGACACTGAAGCTTTCTTT,TRBV27,TRBJ1-1,NA,NA
CAISESTGTGVYGYTF,TGTGCCATCAGTGAGTCCACTGGGACAGGAGTCTATGGCTACACCTTC,TRBV10-3,TRBJ1-2,NA,TRBD1
CASSGGFPSTEAFF,TGTGCCAGCAGCGGTGGTTTCCCTAGCACTGAAGCTTTCTTT,TRBV9,TRBJ1-1,NA,NA